This TCR beta chain emerged from a study of OX40 agonist ivuxolimab in advanced cancers. At the level of the study: The study treated patients with ivuxolimab, an agonistic anti-OX40 (CD134) antibody. A mean age of roughly 60 years, range about 20 to 85, was recorded, and 80% to 90% were male. Participants could have had prior anti-PD-1, anti-PD-L1 or anti-CTLA-4 therapy, and less than 45% had some.

The CDR3 spans 15 residues. V dropped 1 base and J dropped 0; count of bases not matched to a gene: 2. The V gene's germline CDR1 is LGHNA and CDR2 YNFKEQ. The method was immunoSEQ multiplex PCR; TCRdb's version includes in-frame clones alone and lacks a portion of them. The sample lists approximately 31,000 clones, around nine tenths occurring once. Sequences were derived from CD4+ or CD8+ T cells sorted from blood, sampled in a trial of the OX40 agonist ivuxolimab. This TCR was sampled from an adult with an advanced solid tumor such as melanoma, head and neck, liver or kidney cancer. The chain employs TRBV4-2 and TRBJ2-7, with 8 bases fitting TRBD1. CDR3: CASSQVTGGSYEQYF. In nucleotides, the CDR3 is TGTGCCAGCAGCCAAGTAACAGGGGGCTCCTACGAGCAGTACTTC.